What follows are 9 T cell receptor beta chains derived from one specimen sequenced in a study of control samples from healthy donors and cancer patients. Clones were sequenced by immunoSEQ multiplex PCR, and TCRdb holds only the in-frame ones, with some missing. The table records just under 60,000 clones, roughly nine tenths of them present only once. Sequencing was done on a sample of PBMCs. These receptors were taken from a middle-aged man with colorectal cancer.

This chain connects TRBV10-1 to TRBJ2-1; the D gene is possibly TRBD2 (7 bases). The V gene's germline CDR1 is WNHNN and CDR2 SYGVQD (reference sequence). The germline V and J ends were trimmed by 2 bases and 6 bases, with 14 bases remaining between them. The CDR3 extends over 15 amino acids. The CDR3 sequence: CASSELRGGPNEQFF. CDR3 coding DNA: TGCGCCAGCAGTGAGCTCCGCGGGGGCCCCAATGAGCAGTTCTTC.

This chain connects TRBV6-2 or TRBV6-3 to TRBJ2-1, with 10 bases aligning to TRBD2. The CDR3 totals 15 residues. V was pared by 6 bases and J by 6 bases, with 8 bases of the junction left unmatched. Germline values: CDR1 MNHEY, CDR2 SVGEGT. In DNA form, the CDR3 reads TGTGCCAGCAGCCAAGGGAGCGGGGGGGCCAATGAGCAGTTCTTC. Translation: CASSQGSGGANEQFF.

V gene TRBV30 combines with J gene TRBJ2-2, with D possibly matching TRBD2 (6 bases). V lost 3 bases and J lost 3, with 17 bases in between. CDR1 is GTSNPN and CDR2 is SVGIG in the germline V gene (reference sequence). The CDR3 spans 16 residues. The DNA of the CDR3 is TGTGCCTGGAGCGCCGCGAGGACTACAGACACCGGGGAGCTGTTTTTT. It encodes CAWSAARTTDTGELFF.

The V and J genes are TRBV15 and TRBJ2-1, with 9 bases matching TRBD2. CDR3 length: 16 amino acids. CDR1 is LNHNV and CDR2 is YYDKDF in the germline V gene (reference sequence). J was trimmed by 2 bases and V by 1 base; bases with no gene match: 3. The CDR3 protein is CATSRGASGTYNEQFF. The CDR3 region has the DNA TGTGCCACCAGCAGAGGGGCTAGCGGGACCTACAATGAGCAGTTCTTC.

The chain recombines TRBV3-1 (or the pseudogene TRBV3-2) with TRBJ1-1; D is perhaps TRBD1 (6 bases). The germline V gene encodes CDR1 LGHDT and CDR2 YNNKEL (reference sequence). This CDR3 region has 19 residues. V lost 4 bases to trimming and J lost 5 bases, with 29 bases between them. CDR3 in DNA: TGTGCCAGCAGCCGGCAGACCCCGGGACAAAGAAACCGGGGGACTGAAGCTTTCTTT. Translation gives CASSRQTPGQRNRGTEAFF.

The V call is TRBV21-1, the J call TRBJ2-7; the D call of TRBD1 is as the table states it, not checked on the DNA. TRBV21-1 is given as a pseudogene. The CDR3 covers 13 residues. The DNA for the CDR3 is TGTGCCAGCAGCAAATGCAGGGTGAGAGAGCAGTACTTC. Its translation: CASSKCRVREQYF.

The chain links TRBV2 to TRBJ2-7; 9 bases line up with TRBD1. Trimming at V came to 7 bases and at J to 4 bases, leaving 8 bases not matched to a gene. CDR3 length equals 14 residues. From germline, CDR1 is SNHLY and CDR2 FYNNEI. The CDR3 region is CASTRTGERYEQYF. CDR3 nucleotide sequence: TGTGCCAGCACCCGGACAGGGGAGCGGTACGAGCAGTACTTC.

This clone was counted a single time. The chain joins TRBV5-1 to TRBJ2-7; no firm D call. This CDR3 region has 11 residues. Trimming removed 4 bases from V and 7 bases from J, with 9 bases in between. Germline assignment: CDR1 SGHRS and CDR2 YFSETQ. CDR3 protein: CASSGRFEQYF. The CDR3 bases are TGCGCCAGCAGCGGACGATTTGAGCAGTACTTC.

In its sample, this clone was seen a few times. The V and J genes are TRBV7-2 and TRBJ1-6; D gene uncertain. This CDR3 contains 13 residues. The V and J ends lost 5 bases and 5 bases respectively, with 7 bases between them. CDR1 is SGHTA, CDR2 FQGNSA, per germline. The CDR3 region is CASSRGNNSPLHF. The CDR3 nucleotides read TGTGCCAGCAGCCGGGGTAATAATTCACCCCTCCACTTT.